This T cell receptor (beta chain) was captured by sequencing in a study of blood T cell repertoires in COVID-19. Clones were read by immunoSEQ multiplex PCR, and TCRdb kept only the in-frame ones, dropping some. The sample contains fewer than 80,000 clones, around 90% of which appear only once. Germline V gene data show CDR1 as SGDLS and CDR2 as YYNGEE. V was clipped by 7 bases and J by 4 bases; unmatched bases: 7. The CDR3 covers 14 residues. The TCR was taken from a human donor in a cohort sampled during active COVID-19. Sequences were obtained from peripheral blood. The chain joins TRBV9 to TRBJ2-3, with 9 nucleotides matching TRBD1. The CDR3 is CASGSGQGADTQYF. CDR3 DNA sequence: TGTGCCAGCGGATCGGGACAGGGTGCAGATACGCAGTATTTT.